Each of the 23 T cell receptor beta chains below was sequenced from the same sample in a study of beta chain features in type 1 diabetes (dated by TCRdb to the late 2010s). Study-level results and caveats: Type 1 diabetes patients showed a moderate but significant shortening of TCRB CDR3 length in all four CD4+ subsets.

For these TCRs, the target antigens are not known. Library preparation employed the immunoSEQ multiplex PCR assay. The High Capacity cDNA Reverse Transcription Kit was used to reverse transcribe all of the isolated RNA, meaning that expressed TCRB transcripts were what got sequenced. This immuneACCESS table, as held by TCRdb, lists in-frame sequences with V and J called but not all clones. Of the missing ones, under half trace to an unresolved V gene in checked studies; the others have no known cause. The sample includes 630,000 or so clones, with about 14% observed a single time. Less than 0.04% of the sample belongs to the ten largest clones. Sequences were obtained from naive CD4+ T cells from blood. The label giving this sample's cell subset or site can be read as: true naive CD4+ T cells. Receptor source: a man younger than 35 with type 1 diabetes.

The rearrangement uses TRBV4-3 and TRBJ1-6; 7 positions match TRBD1. The CDR3 sequence is 15 residues long. Germline V CDR1 and CDR2: LGHNA, YSLEER. V trimming: 3 bases; J trimming: 8 bases; junction bases outside the gene matches: 7. The CDR3 region has the DNA TGCGCCAGCAGCCAGGAGCAGGGGGTCCATTCACCCCTCCACTTT. This codes for CASSQEQGVHSPLHF.

This clone has a handful of counts. The chain carries TRBV29-1 and TRBJ2-1; TRBD2 is a possible D gene (5 bases). The CDR3 extends over 14 amino acids. The germline V gene encodes CDR1 SQVTM and CDR2 ANQGSEA. Trimming removed 4 bases from V and 0 bases from J, with 10 bases in between. The DNA for the CDR3 is TGCAGCGTTGTCGGAGCGGACTCCTACAATGAGCAGTTCTTC. Its protein is CSVVGADSYNEQFF.

This clone was counted only a few times. The gene calls are TRBV7-2 and TRBJ2-5; no reliable D call. Between the trimmed V and J ends, which lost 6 bases and 1 base, there was a span of 9 bases. Germline-derived CDR1 and CDR2 are SGHTA and FQGNSA. CDR3 length equals 13 residues. The CDR3 reads CASSRQLQETQYF. In DNA form, the CDR3 reads TGTGCCAGCAGTCGGCAGCTCCAAGAGACCCAGTACTTC.

The rearrangement joins TRBV6-5 to TRBJ2-3; 9 bases agree with TRBD2. V shed 8 bases, J shed 7 bases, and the junction held 10 bases outside the gene matches. Germline assignment: CDR1 MNHEY and CDR2 SVGAGI. The CDR3 consists of 14 residues. The chain's CDR3 is CASSPVAGEHTQYF. DNA for the CDR3: TGTGCCAGCTCTCCAGTAGCGGGAGAGCATACGCAGTATTTT.

This clone was seen a few times. Other DNA sequences within the sample encode an identical CDR3. The genes are TRBV5-1 and TRBJ2-5; 8 nucleotides match TRBD1. The CDR3 is 13 residues long. Germline CDR1 SGHRS, CDR2 YFSETQ. J gave up 4 bases and V 4 bases, and 3 bases lay outside the gene matches. This CDR3 is CASSPGQGETQYF. The CDR3 coding sequence is TGCGCCAGCAGCCCCGGACAGGGAGAGACCCAGTACTTC.

The rearrangement uses TRBV28 and TRBJ1-1, with D unclear. Per germline, CDR1 MDHEN and CDR2 SYDVKM. This CDR3 is 15 amino acids long. V shed 2 bases and J shed 6 bases, with 16 bases lying between them. The CDR3 loop reads CASSLSVRAVSEAFF. CDR3 DNA sequence: TGTGCCAGCAGTTTAAGCGTACGGGCTGTCTCTGAAGCTTTCTTT.

This rearrangement joins TRBV5-4 to TRBJ2-3, with TRBD2 matching 12 bases. With V trimmed by 4 bases and J by 3 bases, 6 bases remained unmatched. CDR3 length: 16 amino acids. The germline gives CDR1 SGHNT, CDR2 YYREEE (reference sequence). The CDR3 DNA sequence: TGTGCCAGCAGCCCCGGACTAGCGGGGATAACAGATACGCAGTATTTT. Translating gives CASSPGLAGITDTQYF.

Points on this clone: Its ends do not fully match the called genes, so a read error is possible. The CDR3 loop reads CASSLATGTSGGNEQFF. The CDR3, as DNA: TGTGCTAGCAGCTTAGCGACCGGGACTAGCGGGGGCAATGAGCAGTTCTTC. V usage is TRBV7-7 and J usage is TRBJ2-1, with TRBD2 identical over 14 bases. Germline V gene lookup returns CDR1 SSHAT and CDR2 FNYEAQ (reference sequence). CDR3 size: 17 residues.

This chain connects TRBV6-5 to TRBJ1-5, with 7 nucleotides matching TRBD1. V shed 6 bases, J shed 7 bases, and the junction held 6 bases outside the gene matches. The germline CDR1 and CDR2 sequences are MNHEY and SVGAGI. The CDR3 is 13 residues long. For the CDR3, the DNA is TGTGCCAGCAGGGATAAGACAGGGCAGCCCCAGCATTTT. Its protein is CASRDKTGQPQHF.

This clone was detected only a few times. The rearrangement links TRBV15 to TRBJ1-6, with D unclear. CDR3 size: 11 residues. V was shortened by 0 bases and J by 9 bases, with 0 bases between the two germline ends. Germline V gene lookup returns CDR1 LNHNV and CDR2 YYDKDF (reference sequence). The CDR3 region is CATSRDSPLHF. CDR3 nucleotide sequence: TGTGCCACCAGCAGAGATTCACCCCTCCACTTT.

This chain connects TRBV5-6 to TRBJ2-1; 8 bases are a match to TRBD2. Germline V gene sequence: CDR1 SGHDT, CDR2 YYEEEE. Trimming removed 6 bases from V and 6 bases from J; junction bases left unmatched: 17. The CDR3 runs 17 residues. CDR3 amino acids: CASTSKIVAGWLNEQFF. The CDR3 nucleotides read TGTGCCAGCACCTCAAAAATTGTAGCGGGATGGCTCAATGAGCAGTTCTTC.

This clone was detected only a few times. The V gene is TRBV7-2, the J gene TRBJ1-2; 9 bases align to TRBD1. The CDR3 covers 15 residues. The ends lost 1 base at V and 3 bases at J; junction bases unmatched: 3. Germline V gene data show CDR1 as SGHTA and CDR2 as FQGNSA. CDR3 loop: CASSLVDRGDYGYTF. The CDR3 DNA sequence: TGTGCCAGCAGCTTAGTTGACAGGGGGGACTATGGCTACACCTTC. Based on the CDR3 plus reference TRBV7-2 and TRBJ1-2, the full variable domain is GAGVSQSPSNKVTEKGKDVELRCDPISGHTALYWYRQSLGQGLEFLIYFQGNSAPDKSGLPSDRFSAERTGGSVSTLTIQRTQQEDSAVYLCASSLVDRGDYGYTFGSGTRLTVV.

This clone appeared a few times. This chain uses TRBV29-1 with TRBJ1-1, with TRBD1 matching 8 bases. V lost 8 bases to trimming and J lost 3 bases; unmatched junction nucleotides: 8. Germline CDR1 and CDR2: SQVTM and ANQGSEA. The CDR3 is made up of 13 amino acids. CDR3 loop: CSMQGALYTEAFF. The CDR3 DNA reads as TGCAGCATGCAGGGGGCGCTGTACACTGAAGCTTTCTTT.

The V gene is TRBV7-2, the J gene TRBJ1-6; a possible D gene is TRBD1 (5 bases). V lost 4 bases to trimming and J lost 10 bases, with 8 bases between them. This CDR3 comprises 12 residues. The germline gives CDR1 SGHTA, CDR2 FQGNSA. DNA of the CDR3: TGTGCCAGCAGCTCCGGGGGATCACCCCTCCACTTT. Its translation is CASSSGGSPLHF.

This clone was picked up a small number of times. The V gene is TRBV30, the J gene TRBJ2-3, with TRBD2 matching over 9 bases. This CDR3 contains 14 residues. J was trimmed by 1 base and V by 7 bases; bases with no gene match: 6. CDR1 and CDR2 from the germline V gene are GTSNPN and SVGIG (reference sequence). The DNA for the CDR3 is TGTGCCTTCTCTAGCGGGGCGGGCACAGATACGCAGTATTTT. This encodes CAFSSGAGTDTQYF.

The chain combines TRBV4-1 with TRBJ2-5; the match to TRBD2 covers 7 bases. CDR1 and CDR2 from the germline V gene are MGHRA and YSYEKL. V lost 4 bases and J lost 0; bases outside the gene matches: 8. The CDR3 sequence is 16 residues long. For the CDR3, the DNA is TGCGCCAGCAGCCGCGGGAGAGGGGCCAACCAAGAGACCCAGTACTTC. It codes for CASSRGRGANQETQYF.

The chain links TRBV6-6 to TRBJ2-1, with 14 bases aligning to TRBD2. Germline V lookup: CDR1 MNHNY, CDR2 SVGAGI (reference sequence). The junction had 8 bases not matched to a gene; V was cut back by 6 bases and J by 7 bases. The CDR3 has 16 amino acids. The CDR3 DNA follows: TGTGCCAGCAGAACGACTAGCGGGAGGGCCAGAAATGAGCAGTTCTTC. As protein: CASRTTSGRARNEQFF.

This chain links TRBV7-2 with TRBJ2-5; 14 bases match TRBD2. Trimming removed 2 bases from V and 10 bases from J; junction bases left unmatched: 6. The CDR3 extends over 15 amino acids. Germline CDR1 SGHTA, CDR2 FQGNSA. The CDR3 sequence is CASSLPGTSGGGQYF. The CDR3 DNA reads as TGTGCCAGCAGCTTACCTGGGACTAGCGGGGGAGGCCAGTACTTC.

This clone is a singleton in its sample. V and J are TRBV9 and TRBJ2-3; D gene uncertain. CDR3 length equals 15 residues. V lost 3 bases and J 2 bases, leaving 13 bases between the germline ends. CDR1 is SGDLS, CDR2 YYNGEE, per germline. The CDR3 DNA sequence: TGTGCCAGCAGCGACCTTCCCGAGCCCACAGATACGCAGTATTTT. Its protein product is CASSDLPEPTDTQYF. Together with reference TRBV9 and TRBJ2-3, the CDR3 gives the full variable domain: DSGVTQTPKHLITATGQRVTLRCSPRSGDLSVYWYQQSLDQGLQFLIQYYNGEERAKGNILERFSAQQFPDLHSELNLSSLELGDSALYFCASSDLPEPTDTQYFGPGTRLTVL.

This clone has only a few counts. The V and J genes are TRBV27 and TRBJ1-2; 7 bases are shared with TRBD1. The ends lost 3 bases at V and 6 bases at J; junction bases unmatched: 4. This CDR3 spans 13 amino acids. Germline loops: CDR1 MNHEY, CDR2 SMNVEV (reference sequence). Here the CDR3 reads CASSFRQGDGYTF. The CDR3 region has the DNA TGTGCCAGCAGTTTCCGTCAGGGGGATGGCTACACCTTC.

The rearrangement links TRBV6-6 to TRBJ2-7, with D perhaps TRBD2 (5 bases). This CDR3 comprises 14 residues. The germline V gene has CDR1 MNHNY and CDR2 SVGAGI (reference sequence). Trimming removed 2 bases at V and 0 bases at J, with 8 bases between. The CDR3 region has the DNA TGTGCCAGCAGTTACGAGGGCCTCTCCTACGAGCAGTACTTC. Its translation: CASSYEGLSYEQYF.

This clone has more than one count but fewer than ten. The V gene is TRBV9, the J gene TRBJ2-1; D is ambiguous. The V and J ends lost 4 bases and 0 bases respectively, with 11 bases between them. CDR3 size: 15 residues. Per the germline V gene, CDR1 is SGDLS and CDR2 is YYNGEE. This CDR3 reads CASSIEPSSYNEQFF. CDR3 nucleotide sequence: TGTGCCAGCAGCATTGAACCTAGCTCCTACAATGAGCAGTTCTTC. Using reference TRBV9 and TRBJ2-1 for the parts outside the CDR3, the full variable domain is DSGVTQTPKHLITATGQRVTLRCSPRSGDLSVYWYQQSLDQGLQFLIQYYNGEERAKGNILERFSAQQFPDLHSELNLSSLELGDSALYFCASSIEPSSYNEQFFGPGTRLTVL.

This clone was counted a few times. This chain's CDR3 is CASSLPGQGLGGEQYF. In DNA, the CDR3 is TGTGCCAGCAGCCTCCCCGGACAGGGCCTCGGGGGTGAGCAGTACTTC. The chain uses TRBV27 and TRBJ2-7; 8 nucleotides match TRBD1. Germline loops: CDR1 MNHEY, CDR2 SMNVEV (reference sequence). The CDR3 is 16 amino acids. V shed 6 bases and J 7 bases; nucleotides not matched to a gene: 17.